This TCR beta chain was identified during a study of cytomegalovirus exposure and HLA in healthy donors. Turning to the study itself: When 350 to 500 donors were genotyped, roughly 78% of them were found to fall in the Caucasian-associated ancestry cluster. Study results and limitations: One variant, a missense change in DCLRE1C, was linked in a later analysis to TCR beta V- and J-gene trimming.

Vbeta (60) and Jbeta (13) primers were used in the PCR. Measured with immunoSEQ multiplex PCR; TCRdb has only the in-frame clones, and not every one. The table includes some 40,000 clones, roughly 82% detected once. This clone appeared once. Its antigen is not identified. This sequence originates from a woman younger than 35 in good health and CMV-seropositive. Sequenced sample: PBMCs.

Written as DNA, the CDR3 is TGTGCCAGCAGCTGGGGGACAGGGGCCTACAATGAGCAGTTCTTC. This gives the protein CASSWGTGAYNEQFF. V is TRBV5-4 and J is TRBJ2-1; 10 bases line up with TRBD1. The CDR3 consists of 15 residues. The V segment lost 3 bases and the J segment 2 bases; nucleotides outside the gene matches: 2. Looked up from germline, CDR1 is SGHNT and CDR2 is YYREEE (reference sequence).